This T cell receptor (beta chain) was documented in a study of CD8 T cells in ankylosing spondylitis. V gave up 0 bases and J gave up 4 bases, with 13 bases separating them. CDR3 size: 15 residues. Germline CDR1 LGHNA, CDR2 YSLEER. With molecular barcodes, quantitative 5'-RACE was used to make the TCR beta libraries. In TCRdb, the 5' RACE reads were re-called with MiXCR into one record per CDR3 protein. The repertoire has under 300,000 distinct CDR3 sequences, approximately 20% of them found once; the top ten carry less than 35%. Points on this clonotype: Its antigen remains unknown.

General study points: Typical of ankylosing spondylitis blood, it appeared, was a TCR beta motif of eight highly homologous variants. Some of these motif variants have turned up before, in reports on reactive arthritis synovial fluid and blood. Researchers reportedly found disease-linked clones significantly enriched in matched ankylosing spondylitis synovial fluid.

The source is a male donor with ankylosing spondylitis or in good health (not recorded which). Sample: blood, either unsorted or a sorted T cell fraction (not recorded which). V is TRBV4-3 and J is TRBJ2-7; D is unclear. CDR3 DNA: TGCGCCAGCAGCCAAGATACCCCCGGAGTGTACGAGCAGTACTTC. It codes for CASSQDTPGVYEQYF.